Listed below are T cell receptor beta chains from one sample, sequenced in a study of blood T cell repertoires in COVID-19. Sequenced by immunoSEQ multiplex PCR; TCRdb stores in-frame clones only, minus some. The sample holds roughly 250,000 clones; 70% to 90% are singletons and the top ten take 3% to 4.5%. The sample consisted of peripheral blood. The receptors come from a woman aged 40 to 50 with acute or convalescent COVID-19. The CDR3 runs from the conserved cysteine through the conserved F or W. Fields, in order: CDR3 protein, D gene, J gene, V gene. The D gene is left open where the match is weak.

CASSQGLATQYF	TRBD2	TRBJ2-5	TRBV3-1/TRBV3-2
CASSQEGTGTADSPLHF	TRBD1	TRBJ1-6	TRBV3-1/TRBV3-2
CASSQDGTRQYF	TRBD2	TRBJ2-3	TRBV14
CAWSSGRTGTTEAFF	TRBD1	TRBJ1-1	TRBV30
CASRAPQGSQHF	-	TRBJ1-5	TRBV27
CASSLFRNTEAFF	-	TRBJ1-1	TRBV5-6
CASSMTATEAFF	-	TRBJ1-1	TRBV19
CATRTRMNTEAFF	-	TRBJ1-1	TRBV6-5
CASRPERMNTEAFF	-	TRBJ1-1	TRBV2
CASSPSGTGDYGYTF	TRBD1	TRBJ1-2	TRBV18
CASSATGTGTGGSGNTIYF	TRBD1	TRBJ1-3	TRBV9
CATKTSGHNEQFF	TRBD2	TRBJ2-1	TRBV24-1
CASSLRRGTLGETQYF	-	TRBJ2-5	TRBV7-8
CATSGTGGSGELFF	TRBD1	TRBJ2-2	TRBV24-1
CASSLQGPHGYTF	-	TRBJ1-2	TRBV27
CASSLDGFPSSGYTF	-	TRBJ1-2	TRBV7-9
CASSRLAGTNTGELFF	TRBD2	TRBJ2-2	TRBV6-6
CASSLGQRATNEKLFF	-	TRBJ1-4	TRBV5-1
CASSADRGLDTEAFF	TRBD1	TRBJ1-1	TRBV2
CASRGNRAPFRGAEAFF	-	TRBJ1-1	TRBV11-2
CASSLEVAEETQYF	-	TRBJ2-5	TRBV5-6
CASSSYSRGSAHGYTF	-	TRBJ1-2	TRBV27
CASLRDRGDTEAFF	TRBD1	TRBJ1-1	TRBV19
CASSRPRTGTGIHNSPLHF	TRBD1	TRBJ1-6	TRBV3-1/TRBV3-2
CASSQSRMSYGYTF	-	TRBJ1-2	TRBV5-1
CASGLARVDGPEAFF	-	TRBJ1-1	TRBV12-5
CASEANEQFF	-	TRBJ2-1	TRBV7-6
CASSYYRAEQFF	-	TRBJ2-1	TRBV6-5
CASSLDLTGGSYGYTF	-	TRBJ1-2	TRBV11-2
CASSLPVGGEAFF	-	TRBJ1-1	TRBV19
CASSLVQGIEQFF	TRBD1	TRBJ2-1	TRBV12-3/TRBV12-4
CASGLVRQTNTGELFF	-	TRBJ2-2	TRBV12-5
CASSEKLAGGVKNIQYF	TRBD2	TRBJ2-4	TRBV6-1
CASSRDFPNEKLFF	-	TRBJ1-4	TRBV19
CASIPNPGARITGELFF	-	TRBJ2-2	TRBV19
CASRSTALDTEAFF	-	TRBJ1-1	TRBV5-1
CASSLNRWSEKLFF	-	TRBJ1-4	TRBV6-5
CASSYSSPSYGYTF	-	TRBJ1-2	TRBV6-6
CATSRRGQGRYGYTF	TRBD1	TRBJ1-2	TRBV15
CASSSQGTNTEAFF	-	TRBJ1-1	TRBV5-1
CASSPRSGSLNTEAFF	-	TRBJ1-1	TRBV4-1
CASSLGPDHSPLHF	-	TRBJ1-6	TRBV7-6